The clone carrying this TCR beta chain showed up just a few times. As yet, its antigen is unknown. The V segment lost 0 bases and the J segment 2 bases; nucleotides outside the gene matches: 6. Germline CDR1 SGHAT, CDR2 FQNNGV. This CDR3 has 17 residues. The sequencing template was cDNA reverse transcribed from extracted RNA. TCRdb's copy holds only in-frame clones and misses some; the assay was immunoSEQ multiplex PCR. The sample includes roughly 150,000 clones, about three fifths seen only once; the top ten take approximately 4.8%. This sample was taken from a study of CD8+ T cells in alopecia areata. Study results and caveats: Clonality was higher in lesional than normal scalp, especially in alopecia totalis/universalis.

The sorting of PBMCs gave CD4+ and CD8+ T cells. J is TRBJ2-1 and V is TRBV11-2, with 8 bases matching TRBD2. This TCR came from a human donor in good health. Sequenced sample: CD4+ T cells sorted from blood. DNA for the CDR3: TGTGCCAGCAGCTTAGATGTCCTAGCGGGTACCTACAATGAGCAGTTCTTC. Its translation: CASSLDVLAGTYNEQFF.